The 32 T cell receptor beta chains below were found in one sample sequenced in a study of PD-1 blockade in mismatch repair-deficient tumors. The assay was immunoSEQ multiplex PCR, and TCRdb's table has in-frame clones only and misses some. In the table there are around 14,000 clones, roughly 80% of which are singletons. Time point meaning: 10-day in vitro stimulation with candidate neoantigen peptide 5. These TCRs are of unknown antigen specificity. This material consisted of cells cultured in vitro, taken from a patient treated with pembrolizumab. The receptors come from an adult with mismatch repair-deficient cancer.

This chain uses TRBV7-6 with TRBJ2-1; the D gene could be TRBD1 or TRBD2 (5 bases each). In germline, CDR1 is SGHVS, CDR2 FNYEAQ. The CDR3 contains 12 residues. Trimming shortened V by 4 bases and J by 9 bases, and 10 bases separated the two germline ends. The CDR3 loop is CASSSHGAEQFF. In DNA form, the CDR3 reads TGTGCCAGCAGCTCACACGGGGCTGAGCAGTTCTTC.

This clone was counted between two and nine times. The genes are TRBV28 and TRBJ2-7; possibly TRBD1 for D (5 bases). The CDR3 covers 14 residues. Germline lookup yields CDR1 MDHEN and CDR2 SYDVKM. V lost 5 bases and J 5 bases, leaving 16 bases between the germline ends. This CDR3 is CASSPFQGSDEQYF. In DNA, the CDR3 is TGTGCCAGCAGTCCCTTTCAGGGATCGGACGAGCAGTACTTC. Variable domain in full (rest from reference TRBV28 and TRBJ2-7): DVKVTQSSRYLVKRTGEKVFLECVQDMDHENMFWYRQDPGLGLRLIYFSYDVKMKEKGDIPEGYSVSREKKERFSLILESASTNQTSMYLCASSPFQGSDEQYFGPGTRLTVT.

J is TRBJ1-1 and V is TRBV6-5; tentative D call: TRBD1 (5 bases). With 6 bases removed from V and 4 bases from J, the gap between germline ends came to 15 bases. Germline CDR1 is MNHEY and CDR2 is SVGAGI. This CDR3 is built from 14 residues. Written as DNA, the CDR3 is TGTGCCAGCAGCCCCGGGGGAGTAAGCACTGAAGCTTTCTTT. Residues: CASSPGGVSTEAFF.

The V and J genes are TRBV28 and TRBJ2-1; 7 bases are a match to TRBD2. The CDR3 totals 14 residues. CDR1 MDHEN and CDR2 SYDVKM come from the germline V gene. V was pared by 7 bases and J by 6 bases, with 9 bases of the junction left unmatched. DNA for the CDR3: TGTGCCAGCAAAGGCGGGAGATTCGGCAATGAGCAGTTCTTC. Translating gives CASKGGRFGNEQFF.

J is TRBJ2-1 and V is TRBV27; D possibly corresponds to TRBD2 (6 bases). The germline V and J ends were trimmed by 5 bases and 4 bases, with 15 bases remaining between them. Germline V gives CDR1 MNHEY, CDR2 SMNVEV (reference sequence). The CDR3 is made up of 15 amino acids. The CDR3: CASSRLADQYNEQFF. CDR3 in DNA: TGTGCCAGCAGTCGCTTAGCGGACCAATACAATGAGCAGTTCTTC.

The chain couples TRBV4-1 to TRBJ2-1; tentatively, D is TRBD1 (6 bases). This CDR3 comprises 17 residues. Trimming took off 3 bases at V and 2 bases at J, with 17 bases between the two ends. Germline V CDR1 and CDR2: MGHRA, YSYEKL. CDR3 DNA: TGCGCCAGCAGCCAGATTGTGGGGGCGGCCCCCTACAATGAGCAGTTCTTC. Encoded protein: CASSQIVGAAPYNEQFF.

This chain connects TRBV19 to TRBJ2-1; no definite D call. Germline-derived CDR1 and CDR2 are LNHDA and SQIVND (reference sequence). This CDR3 has 12 amino acids. V lost 7 bases, J lost 4 bases, and 8 bases lay in between. This CDR3 is CASKGTYNEQFF. The DNA for the CDR3 is TGTGCCAGTAAGGGTACATACAATGAGCAGTTCTTC.

As DNA, the CDR3 is TGTGCCAGTAGTCAGGCAGGCCTCAACACCGGGGAGCTGTTTTTT. The encoded protein is CASSQAGLNTGELFF. This sequence joins TRBV19 and TRBJ2-2; no reliable D call. This CDR3 spans 15 amino acids. Trimming shortened V by 5 bases and J by 2 bases, and 12 bases separated the two germline ends. Germline CDR1 is LNHDA and CDR2 is SQIVND (reference sequence). The variable domain in full, with the rest retrieved from reference TRBV19 and TRBJ2-2, is DGGITQSPKYLFRKEGQNVTLSCEQNLNHDAMYWYRQDPGQGLRLIYYSQIVNDFQKGDIAEGYSVSREKKESFPLTVTSAQKNPTAFYLCASSQAGLNTGELFFGEGSRLTVL.

This chain uses TRBV28 with TRBJ2-7; 7 bases fit TRBD1. J lost 5 bases, V lost 6 bases, and 10 bases had no gene match. Germline CDR1 is MDHEN and CDR2 is SYDVKM. The CDR3 is made up of 14 amino acids. The CDR3: CASSLRQGKHEQYF. The CDR3 DNA follows: TGTGCCAGCAGCCTCAGACAGGGTAAGCACGAGCAGTACTTC.

The chain recombines TRBV5-8 with TRBJ1-5, with D uncertain. Trimming took off 4 bases at V and 0 bases at J, with 14 bases between the two ends. Germline CDR1 reads SGHTS; CDR2 reads YDEGEE. The CDR3 covers 16 residues. This CDR3 reads CASSEGQDFSNQPQHF. The CDR3 DNA reads as TGTGCCAGCAGCGAAGGGCAAGACTTTAGCAATCAGCCCCAGCATTTT.

The chain is built from TRBV15 and TRBJ1-2, with D tentatively TRBD1 (5 bases). Germline V gene sequence: CDR1 LNHNV, CDR2 YYDKDF (reference sequence). V was cut by 6 bases and J by 10 bases, with 12 bases left in between. This CDR3 region has 11 residues. DNA of the CDR3: TGTGCCACCAGAAATCGGGACCACTACACCTTC. As protein: CATRNRDHYTF.

The V call is TRBV30, the J call TRBJ2-7; possibly TRBD1 or TRBD2 for D (5 bases each). The germline V gene encodes CDR1 GTSNPN and CDR2 SVGIG (reference sequence). V lost 5 bases and J 12 bases, leaving 17 bases between the germline ends. The CDR3 totals 11 residues. The CDR3 DNA follows: TGTGCCTGGCAAGGGGACGGCGGCTCGTACTTC. Encoded protein: CAWQGDGGSYF.

V usage is TRBV11-3 and J usage is TRBJ1-1, with D perhaps TRBD1 (6 bases). Germline CDR1 reads SGHNT; CDR2 reads YENEEA. The length of the CDR3 is 14 residues. With 4 bases removed from V and 1 base from J, the gap between germline ends came to 10 bases. In DNA, the CDR3 is TGTGCCAGCAGCTCACAGGGTACGAACACTGAAGCTTTCTTT. Amino acids: CASSSQGTNTEAFF.

This clone is deemed medium-sized (0.01 to 0.1%). The V gene is TRBV30, the J gene TRBJ1-2; D might be TRBD1 (5 bases). Trimming shortened V by 4 bases and J by 4 bases, and 13 bases separated the two germline ends. The CDR3 has 13 amino acids. Germline CDR1 is GTSNPN and CDR2 is SVGIG (reference sequence). The CDR3 nucleotides are TGTGCCTGGACTCTGGGACTAGTCTATGGCTACACCTTC. The encoded protein is CAWTLGLVYGYTF.

The chain recombines TRBV5-3 with TRBJ1-2; maybe TRBD1 (5 bases). TRBV5-3 is assigned to the ORF class and has an uncertain function. The ends were cut back, 0 bases at V and 8 bases at J, with 14 bases in the middle. The CDR3 extends over 14 amino acids. CDR3 amino acids: CARSLADTGGGYTF. Here the CDR3 DNA reads TGTGCCAGAAGCTTGGCGGACACAGGTGGAGGCTACACCTTC.

This clone was counted a few times. V usage is TRBV29-1 and J usage is TRBJ2-7; 13 bases are a match to TRBD2. Trimming took 6 bases from V and 6 from J; bases not matched to a gene: 11. Germline CDR1 is SQVTM and CDR2 is ANQGSEA. The CDR3 totals 15 residues. CDR3 sequence: CSVTGLAGPEGEQYF. CDR3 sequence (DNA): TGCAGCGTGACGGGACTAGCGGGACCTGAAGGCGAGCAGTACTTC.

The rearrangement links TRBV6-5 to TRBJ2-7; no reliable D call. CDR1 MNHEY and CDR2 SVGAGI come from the germline V gene. Trimming left V 2 bases short and J 0 bases short, with 8 bases between. The CDR3 covers 14 residues. CDR3 in DNA: TGTGCCAGCAGTTACGAACAGAGCTCCTACGAGCAGTACTTC. Translated, it gives CASSYEQSSYEQYF.

The CDR3, as DNA: TGTGCCAGCAGTTCTCGACAGGGGGCGGGTCAGCCCCAGCATTTT. This sequence encodes CASSSRQGAGQPQHF. J is TRBJ1-5 and V is TRBV27, with 10 bases identical to TRBD1. The CDR3 sequence is 15 residues long. Germline loops: CDR1 MNHEY, CDR2 SMNVEV (reference sequence). The trim removed 4 bases at V and 6 bases at J, leaving 6 bases unmatched.

The rearrangement joins TRBV5-5 to TRBJ1-1; D uncertain. V shed 0 bases and J shed 4 bases, with 7 bases lying between them. The CDR3 has 13 residues. Germline-derived CDR1 and CDR2 are SGHKS and YYEKEE (reference sequence). CDR3 DNA: TGTGCCAGCAGCTTGGGGCTGGGCACTGAAGCTTTCTTT. Its protein product is CASSLGLGTEAFF.

The chain has TRBV6-5 and TRBJ2-7; 9 bases agree with TRBD2. The V gene's germline CDR1 is MNHEY and CDR2 SVGAGI. CDR3 size: 15 residues. V lost 2 bases to trimming and J lost 7 bases; unmatched junction nucleotides: 9. CDR3 region: CASSYGNSGRMEQYF. In DNA form, the CDR3 reads TGTGCCAGCAGTTACGGGAATAGCGGGAGAATGGAGCAGTACTTC.

The chain joins TRBV30 to TRBJ1-1; 7 nucleotides line up with TRBD1. The V gene's germline CDR1 is GTSNPN and CDR2 SVGIG (reference sequence). The CDR3 contains 12 residues. The V gene end was trimmed by 3 bases and the J gene end by 6 bases; junction bases not matched to a gene: 4. This chain's CDR3 is CAWRGTASEAFF. CDR3 DNA: TGTGCCTGGAGGGGGACAGCATCTGAAGCTTTCTTT.

This chain uses TRBV6-1 with TRBJ2-5, with unresolved D. Trimming took off 1 base at V and 6 bases at J, with 0 bases between the two ends. The CDR3 extends over 10 amino acids. Germline V lookup: CDR1 MNHNS, CDR2 SASEGT. DNA for the CDR3: TGTGCCAGCAGTGAAGAGACCCAGTACTTC. Its protein product is CASSEETQYF.

CDR3 sequence: CASSSKVGLADMFF. DNA for the CDR3: TGTGCCAGCAGTTCAAAGGTAGGACTAGCGGACATGTTCTTC. J is TRBJ2-1 and V is TRBV25-1; 10 bases are a match to TRBD2. There are 14 residues in the CDR3. V shed 5 bases, J shed 15 bases, and the junction held 13 bases outside the gene matches. CDR1 MGHDK and CDR2 SYGVNS come from the germline V gene.

The gene calls are TRBV7-9 and TRBJ2-3; 10 bases match TRBD1. This CDR3 has 16 amino acids. The V segment lost 5 bases and the J segment 0 bases; nucleotides outside the gene matches: 5. Germline V gene sequence: CDR1 SEHNR, CDR2 FQNEAQ (reference sequence). The DNA of the CDR3 is TGTGCCAGCAGCCGACGGGACAGGGGTAGCACAGATACGCAGTATTTT. Protein: CASSRRDRGSTDTQYF. The full variable domain, its missing parts supplied by reference TRBV7-9 and TRBJ2-3, is DTGVSQNPRHKITKRGQNVTFRCDPISEHNRLYWYRQTLGQGPEFLTYFQNEAQLEKSRLLSDRFSAERPKGSFSTLEIQRTEQGDSAMYLCASSRRDRGSTDTQYFGPGTRLTVL.

This clone has just one count. V is TRBV30 and J is TRBJ1-4; a possible D gene is TRBD1 (6 bases). Trimming took off 5 bases at V and 6 bases at J, with 13 bases between the two ends. The germline V gene has CDR1 GTSNPN and CDR2 SVGIG (reference sequence). This CDR3 contains 13 residues. As DNA, the CDR3 is TGTGCCTGGTCCCGGGACAACTATGAAAAACTGTTTTTT. It codes for CAWSRDNYEKLFF.

A remark on this clone: No conserved phenylalanine or tryptophan is present at the end of the CDR3, so a read error is the likely explanation. The chain is built from TRBV5-5 and TRBJ2-7; 9 bases are a match to TRBD2. This CDR3 region has 16 residues. V lost 0 bases and J lost 5; bases outside the gene matches: 9. Per the germline V gene, CDR1 is SGHKS and CDR2 is YYEKEE (reference sequence). CDR3 region: CASSLESRSGSHEQYL. The CDR3 DNA follows: TGTGCCAGCAGCTTGGAGTCCCGTAGCGGGAGCCACGAGCAGTACCTC.

This chain connects TRBV11-2 to TRBJ2-2; 11 nucleotides match TRBD2. There are 17 residues in the CDR3. The V and J ends lost 0 bases and 4 bases, in that order; junction bases with no gene match: 4. Germline CDR1 reads SGHAT; CDR2 reads FQNNGV. This CDR3 reads CASSLDPLAGVTGELFF. The CDR3 coding sequence is TGTGCCAGCAGCTTAGATCCACTAGCGGGAGTCACCGGGGAGCTGTTTTTT.

The J gene is TRBJ1-4, the V gene TRBV19; unclear D gene. V lost 5 bases to trimming and J lost 5 bases, with 9 bases between them. Per germline, CDR1 LNHDA and CDR2 SQIVND (reference sequence). The length of the CDR3 is 13 residues. CDR3: CASSDGSNEKLFF. The CDR3 DNA is TGTGCCAGTAGTGACGGATCAAATGAAAAACTGTTTTTT.

The chain combines TRBV5-4 with TRBJ1-3; D is ambiguous. V was shortened by 2 bases and J by 0 bases, with 9 bases between the two germline ends. The CDR3 totals 15 residues. CDR1 is SGHNT and CDR2 is YYREEE in the germline V gene (reference sequence). This chain's CDR3 is CASSFNSHSGNTIYF. CDR3 nucleotide sequence: TGTGCCAGCAGCTTTAACAGCCACTCTGGAAACACCATATATTTT.

The chain couples TRBV4-1 to TRBJ2-7; weak D call: TRBD1 (6 bases). The length of the CDR3 is 15 residues. Germline lookup yields CDR1 MGHRA and CDR2 YSYEKL. Trimming cost V 4 bases and J 4 bases, with 17 bases left between them. The CDR3 loop is CASSPGPTGFYEQYF. The CDR3 DNA reads TGCGCCAGCAGCCCGGGGCCGACAGGTTTTTACGAGCAGTACTTC.

V is TRBV5-4 and J is TRBJ1-4; 8 bases line up with TRBD1. V lost 1 base and J lost 5; bases outside the gene matches: 1. The germline gives CDR1 SGHNT, CDR2 YYREEE (reference sequence). The CDR3 is 14 amino acids. As DNA, the CDR3 is TGTGCCAGCAGCTTGAACAGGGGGAATGAAAAACTGTTTTTT. Encoded protein: CASSLNRGNEKLFF.

The chain combines TRBV7-9 with TRBJ1-2; the D is unclear. The length of the CDR3 is 14 residues. V gave up 1 base and J gave up 1 base, with 7 bases separating them. Germline-derived CDR1 and CDR2 are SEHNR and FQNEAQ (reference sequence). The CDR3: CASSLGGVNYGYTF. CDR3 DNA sequence: TGTGCCAGCAGCTTAGGAGGAGTTAACTATGGCTACACCTTC.